What follows are 19 T cell receptor beta chains derived from one specimen sequenced in a study of shared clonotypes between healthy human individuals. Assay used: immunoSEQ multiplex PCR; TCRdb lists only in-frame clones, some missing. This sample has about 2.1 million clones; approximately 94% occur once, and the top ten carry about 1.8%. Naive-designated CD8 cells lacked CD45RO, were positively enriched for CCR7, and omitted terminally differentiated effector memory CD45RA+ cells. The specimen sequenced was naive CD8+ T cells from PBMCs. The receptors shown here come from a young man in good health. Some clones in this sample may be carry-over from other donors' samples.

The CDR3 here is CASSIGLAVTGELFF. As DNA, the CDR3 is TGTGCCAGCAGCATTGGACTAGCGGTCACCGGGGAGCTGTTTTTT. V usage is TRBV11-3 and J usage is TRBJ2-2, with TRBD2 matching 10 bases. V trimming: 5 bases; J trimming: 4 bases; junction bases outside the gene matches: 4. The CDR3 runs 15 residues. Looked up from germline, CDR1 is SGHNT and CDR2 is YENEEA.

This clone was counted a single time. V usage is TRBV15 and J usage is TRBJ1-2; 8 bases agree with TRBD1. V shed 3 bases and J 7 bases; nucleotides not matched to a gene: 10. The CDR3 has 15 amino acids. Looked up from germline, CDR1 is LNHNV and CDR2 is YYDKDF (reference sequence). The CDR3 sequence is CATSSRTGGRGGYTF. The DNA of the CDR3 is TGTGCCACCAGCAGTCGAACAGGGGGGAGAGGTGGCTACACCTTC. Variable domain in full (rest from reference TRBV15 and TRBJ1-2): DAMVIQNPRYQVTQFGKPVTLSCSQTLNHNVMYWYQQKSSQAPKLLFHYYDKDFNNEADTPDNFQSRRPNTSFCFLDIRSPGLGDTAMYLCATSSRTGGRGGYTFGSGTRLTVV.

This clone was counted a few times. This chain uses TRBV7-3 with TRBJ2-7; the match to TRBD2 covers 7 bases. The trim removed 1 base at V and 3 bases at J, leaving 6 bases unmatched. There are 15 residues in the CDR3. CDR1 and CDR2 from the germline V gene are SGHTA and FQGTGA. The CDR3 reads CASSLMAGVGYEQYF. The DNA of the CDR3 is TGTGCCAGCAGCTTAATGGCGGGAGTAGGCTACGAGCAGTACTTC.

This rearrangement joins TRBV5-1 to TRBJ2-3; D gene uncertain. CDR1 SGHRS and CDR2 YFSETQ come from the germline V gene. Trimming took off 0 bases at V and 2 bases at J, with 7 bases between the two ends. The CDR3 has 14 amino acids. CDR3 nucleotides: TGCGCCAGCAGCTTGGTCCAGGTCACAGATACGCAGTATTTT. Translation: CASSLVQVTDTQYF.

The gene calls are TRBV5-1 and TRBJ2-7; D not resolved. Germline V gene lookup returns CDR1 SGHRS and CDR2 YFSETQ. This CDR3 comprises 15 residues. The V end lost 0 bases, the J end lost 7 bases, and 17 bases lay between the germline ends. In DNA form, the CDR3 reads TGCGCCAGCAGCTTGGTGGCCTTCGTGGTGGAGGAGCAGTACTTC. Translation gives CASSLVAFVVEEQYF.

The genes are TRBV5-4 and TRBJ2-5; D is unclear. CDR1 is SGHNT, CDR2 YYREEE, per germline (reference sequence). This CDR3 spans 13 amino acids. V was pared by 2 bases and J by 1 base, with 6 bases between. The CDR3 protein is CASSFRPQETQYF. DNA of the CDR3: TGTGCCAGCAGCTTCCGGCCCCAAGAGACCCAGTACTTC.

J is TRBJ2-1 and V is TRBV5-1, with D possibly being TRBD2 (5 bases). V was shortened by 3 bases and J by 0 bases, with 16 bases between the two germline ends. Per the germline V gene, CDR1 is SGHRS and CDR2 is YFSETQ. CDR3 length: 17 amino acids. The CDR3 sequence is CASSSYGVQSSYNEQFF. CDR3 nucleotide sequence: TGCGCCAGCAGCTCCTACGGGGTCCAAAGCTCCTACAATGAGCAGTTCTTC.

The chain employs TRBV7-9 and TRBJ2-2, with 10 positions matching TRBD1. The ends lost 4 bases at V and 6 bases at J; junction bases unmatched: 5. CDR1 and CDR2 from the germline V gene are SEHNR and FQNEAQ (reference sequence). This CDR3 comprises 15 residues. The CDR3 sequence: CASSSGTGVAGELFF. CDR3 nucleotides: TGTGCCAGCAGCTCCGGGACAGGGGTGGCCGGGGAGCTGTTTTTT.

This rearrangement joins TRBV5-1 to TRBJ1-1, with D perhaps matching TRBD1 (6 bases). V lost 0 bases and J lost 3, with 12 bases in between. Germline V CDR1 and CDR2: SGHRS, YFSETQ. The CDR3 consists of 15 residues. Here the CDR3 DNA reads TGCGCCAGCAGCTTGGCTCTCCAGGGGCACACTGAAGCTTTCTTT. It specifies CASSLALQGHTEAFF.

The chain carries TRBV27 and TRBJ2-2; the D is unclear. Trimming shortened V by 6 bases and J by 6 bases, and 20 bases separated the two germline ends. The length of the CDR3 is 16 residues. From germline, CDR1 is MNHEY and CDR2 SMNVEV (reference sequence). Here the CDR3 DNA reads TGTGCCAGCAGCCAAACCAGTGGGTACCGAGCCGGGGAGCTGTTTTTT. Translation: CASSQTSGYRAGELFF.

This chain links TRBV27 with TRBJ2-1, with D tentatively TRBD2 (6 bases). Germline V gene data show CDR1 as MNHEY and CDR2 as SMNVEV (reference sequence). Trimming stripped 5 bases from V and 9 bases from J, with 23 bases between. This CDR3 is built from 16 residues. For the CDR3, the DNA is TGTGCCAGCAGTGAAACGGCGGGACCGATATCTCCTGAGCAGTTCTTC. Amino acids: CASSETAGPISPEQFF.

As to this clone: Other DNA sequences from this sample encode an identical CDR3 as well. This chain joins TRBV27 and TRBJ1-5; D unclear. V shed 0 bases and J shed 5 bases, with 8 bases lying between them. The CDR3 is 14 amino acids. Germline V gives CDR1 MNHEY, CDR2 SMNVEV (reference sequence). CDR3 DNA sequence: TGTGCCAGCAGTTTATCGGGAGGATATCAGCCCCAGCATTTT. Amino acid sequence: CASSLSGGYQPQHF.

V and J are TRBV27 and TRBJ2-1; 9 bases align to TRBD1. The CDR3 runs 15 residues. The junction had 6 bases not matched to a gene; V was cut back by 5 bases and J by 4 bases. Germline V gene sequence: CDR1 MNHEY, CDR2 SMNVEV (reference sequence). The CDR3 nucleotides are TGTGCCAGCAGTATCCAGGGACAGGGATACAATGAGCAGTTCTTC. Protein sequence: CASSIQGQGYNEQFF.

This rearrangement joins TRBV29-1 to TRBJ1-2; D remains unclear. The length of the CDR3 is 12 residues. Germline V gene data show CDR1 as SQVTM and CDR2 as ANQGSEA. Trimming stripped 3 bases from V and 8 bases from J, with 13 bases between. In nucleotides, the CDR3 is TGCAGCGTTGAGGGTAACTGGGAAGGCTACACCTTC. The encoded protein is CSVEGNWEGYTF.

The chain has TRBV13 and TRBJ2-5; unclear D gene. Per germline, CDR1 PRHDT and CDR2 FYEKMQ (reference sequence). This CDR3 contains 12 residues. Trimming removed 1 base at V and 5 bases at J, with 5 bases between. The CDR3 sequence: CASSLVGETQYF. The CDR3, as DNA: TGTGCCAGCAGCTTAGTCGGTGAGACCCAGTACTTC.

The chain joins TRBV2 to TRBJ2-3; D is possibly TRBD1 (6 bases). Trimming shortened V by 1 base and J by 0 bases, and 11 bases separated the two germline ends. The germline V gene encodes CDR1 SNHLY and CDR2 FYNNEI. This CDR3 contains 16 residues. In DNA, the CDR3 is TGTGCCAGCAGTGAAGGCCCAGGGGCTAGCACAGATACGCAGTATTTT. This codes for CASSEGPGASTDTQYF.

The gene calls are TRBV4-1 and TRBJ2-5; D unclear. Judging by the DNA end, TRBJ2-7 fits better; the J call may be wrong. The CDR3 is made up of 13 amino acids. Germline loops: CDR1 MGHRA, CDR2 YSYEKL. The CDR3 DNA is TGCGCCAGCAGCCAAGTACACGCATACGAGCAGTACTTC. Its protein is CASSQVHAYEQYF.

The V and J genes are TRBV7-9 and TRBJ2-7; 7 positions agree with TRBD1. The germline gives CDR1 SEHNR, CDR2 FQNEAQ (reference sequence). Unmatched junction bases numbered 11, after V lost 5 bases and J lost 7 bases. This CDR3 is 14 amino acids long. The CDR3 loop is CASSPRTGSWEQYF. Here the CDR3 DNA reads TGTGCCAGCAGCCCCAGGACAGGATCCTGGGAGCAGTACTTC.

The chain combines TRBV27 with TRBJ2-7; either TRBD1 or TRBD2 may fit D (5 bases each). This CDR3 region has 15 residues. Per the germline V gene, CDR1 is MNHEY and CDR2 is SMNVEV (reference sequence). Deletions cut 2 bases from V and 3 bases from J, with 14 bases between. The CDR3 spells CASSLGDPARYEQYF. CDR3 DNA sequence: TGTGCCAGCAGTTTAGGGGACCCAGCCCGCTACGAGCAGTACTTC.